Sequencing of this T cell receptor beta chain was carried out in a study of blood T cell repertoires in COVID-19. In the study overall: The study drew acute and convalescent COVID-19 samples from the United States, Italy and Spain. In each case, the material was cDNA or gDNA derived from T cells, B-cell-depleted T cells, or PBMCs.

CDR3 size: 13 residues. V was clipped by 1 base and J by 7 bases, with 10 bases between them. Profiled with immunoSEQ multiplex PCR; TCRdb holds only in-frame clones, not every one. The sample contains 250,000 or so clones, 85% to 95% of which appear only once. This receptor was identified in a man aged 25 to 45 with COVID-19, enrolled during active disease. The sequenced sample consisted of peripheral blood. The chain recombines TRBV12-3 or TRBV12-4 with TRBJ1-2, with D perhaps TRBD1 (5 bases). The CDR3 loop reads CASSLEGQSGYTF. The DNA of the CDR3 is TGTGCCAGCAGTTTAGAGGGGCAGAGTGGCTACACCTTC.